These T cell receptor beta chains were read from a single sample in a study of metastatic and nonmetastatic thyroid tumors. Via MiXCR, TCRdb re-called the PCR reads. This sample has roughly 65,000 clones, with 14% found just once. The sequencing sample was made of blood. Receptors were obtained from a male donor with papillary thyroid cancer or a benign thyroid nodule (not recorded which). Some clones in this sample may be carry-over from other donors' samples. Each CDR3 is given with its conserved first and last residue. The D gene is left open where the match is weak. For some rows the clone size is stated as once, few or many, or as a class when expanded; others skip it.

TRBJ1-2 | TRBV10-3 | many | - | TGTGCCACAAATGGGGACAACTACTATGGCTACACCTTC | CATNGDNYYGYTF
TRBJ1-1 | TRBV6-5 | many | - | TGTGCCAGCAGTTACGATTGGTCCGCTGAAGCTTTCTTT | CASSYDWSAEAFF
TRBJ2-1 | TRBV11-1 | - | - | TGTGCCAGCATCGTAAACGAGGGGGATGAGCAGTTCTTC | CASIVNEGDEQFF
TRBJ1-6 | TRBV19 | many | - | TGTGCCAGTAGTATTCCGGGTTCGAATTCACCCCTCCACTTT | CASSIPGSNSPLHF
TRBJ2-1 | TRBV30 | many | TRBD2 | TGTGCCTGGAGTTGGACTAGCGGGGTTCCCAATGAGCAGTTCTTC | CAWSWTSGVPNEQFF
TRBJ2-7 | TRBV5-1 | - | - | TGCGCCAGCAGCGTCCTTGACCCGCATGGGAACGAGCAGTACTTC | CASSVLDPHGNEQYF
TRBJ2-3 | TRBV2 | many | TRBD2 | TGTGCCAGCAGTGAACGAGCGGGAGGTGGTGATACGCAGTATTTT | CASSERAGGGDTQYF
TRBJ2-5 | TRBV3-1 | many | - | TGTGCCAGCAGCCAAGACTTCTCAGAGACCCAGTACTTC | CASSQDFSETQYF
TRBJ1-1 | TRBV12-3/TRBV12-4 | few | - | TGTGCCAGCAACCAGGGTTTGTACGGCTTAAGGAATGAAGCTTTCTTT | CASNQGLYGLRNEAFF
TRBJ1-5 | TRBV5-1 | many | - | TGCGCCAGCAGTCTGGGAGGTTTTTATAGCAATCAGCCCCAGCATTTT | CASSLGGFYSNQPQHF
TRBJ1-2 | TRBV5-6 | many | TRBD1 | TGTGCCAGCAGCCGAGGGACAGGGTATGGCTACACCTTC | CASSRGTGYGYTF
TRBJ1-2 | TRBV7-2 | many | TRBD1 | TGTGCCAGCAGCCCTGCGCGGGGTGGACAGGGTGCTAACTATGGCTACACCTTC | CASSPARGGQGANYGYTF
TRBJ1-2 | TRBV11-2 | - | - | TGTGCCAGCACAGGCCAGGGAGACGACTATGGCTACACCTTC | CASTGQGDDYGYTF
TRBJ1-4 | TRBV20-1 | - | TRBD1 | TGCAGTGCCTCCCGGTGGGGACAGGGAGCGGCTAATGAAAAACTGTTTTTT | CSASRWGQGAANEKLFF
TRBJ1-2 | TRBV27 | few | - | TGTGCCAGCAGTTTCCTGGGAGGGGACTGGGGCTACACCTTC | CASSFLGGDWGYTF
TRBJ2-3 | TRBV6-1 | many | TRBD1 | TGTGCCAGCGCAACCGGGACAGCTAACACAGATACGCAGTATTTT | CASATGTANTDTQYF
TRBJ2-3 | TRBV11-1 | many | TRBD2 | TGTGCCAGCAGCCGCACTAGCGGAGGCACAGATACGCAGTATTTT | CASSRTSGGTDTQYF
TRBJ2-1 | TRBV20-1 | few | - | TGCAGTGCTATGTACAACCATAAGGAGCAGTTCTTC | CSAMYNHKEQFF
TRBJ2-3 | TRBV5-6 | many | TRBD2 | TGTGCCAGCAGCTTGGTAGTTGCTGGCGGGAGTACAGATACGCAGTATTTT | CASSLVVAGGSTDTQYF
TRBJ2-7 | TRBV12-3/TRBV12-4 | few | - | TGTGCCAGCAGTTTCGGGGAGGCGTACGAGCAGTACTTC | CASSFGEAYEQYF
TRBJ1-2 | TRBV28 | many | - | TGTGCCAGCAGTTTCCGGGGGATGTATGGCTACACCTTC | CASSFRGMYGYTF
TRBJ2-5 | TRBV20-1 | - | - | TGCAGTGTTAAGCCCCCCCAGCGCGGAGAGAGCCAGTACTTC | CSVKPPQRGESQYF
TRBJ2-1 | TRBV11-2 | many | TRBD2 | TGTGCCAGCAGCTTAGCAGCGGGAGGGGACAATGAGCAGTTCTTC | CASSLAAGGDNEQFF
TRBJ2-6 | TRBV6-1 | few | - | TGTGCCAGCAGTGAAAGCACCTTCTATGGGGCCAACGTCCTGACTTTC | CASSESTFYGANVLTF
TRBJ2-4 | TRBV2 | - | - | TGTGCCAGCAGTGCCTACGGCATCCTAGCCAAAAACATTCAGTACTTC | CASSAYGILAKNIQYF
TRBJ2-2 | TRBV4-2 | many | TRBD2 | TGTGCCAGCAGCCTTTGGACTAGCGGGGACGACACCGGGGAGCTGTTTTTT | CASSLWTSGDDTGELFF
TRBJ2-7 | TRBV11-1 | - | - | TGTGCCAGCAGCTTGGGGGCCCACGGGGCAGGGGGTCCCGGGGGGGAGCAGTACTTC | CASSLGAHGAGGPGGEQYF
TRBJ1-1 | TRBV7-9 | - | - | TGTGCCAGCACCTTACCAATTGGGGGGGGCCCCGAAGCTTTCTTT | CASTLPIGGGPEAFF
TRBJ2-4 | TRBV7-9 | many | - | TGTGCCAGCAGCTCAGGAAATAAGCGGGCCAAAAACATTCAGTACTTC | CASSSGNKRAKNIQYF
TRBJ2-2 | TRBV4-3 | many | - | TGCGCCAGCAGCCAAGCTGGGGCAGGATTGCTTCTCAACACCGGGGAGCTGTTTTTT | CASSQAGAGLLLNTGELFF
TRBJ1-2 | TRBV27 | many | - | TGTGCCAGCAGTTTAATGGGTGCGGGGGGGGCTCGTGGCTACACCTTC | CASSLMGAGGARGYTF
TRBJ2-3 | TRBV11-3 | many | - | TGTGCCAGCAGCTTAGGGCCAGATACGCAGTATTTT | CASSLGPDTQYF
TRBJ1-1 | TRBV5-1 | many | - | TGCGCCAGCAGCCCGGACGGGAGAAACACTGAAGCTTTCTTT | CASSPDGRNTEAFF
TRBJ1-2 | TRBV6-2/TRBV6-3 | many | TRBD1 | TGTGCCAGCAGTTACGGGACAGGGCGGATTAGCTACACCTTC | CASSYGTGRISYTF
TRBJ1-2 | TRBV7-8 | many | - | TGTGCCAGCAGCTTAGTGGAGGAGGGACAAGATGGCTACACCTTC | CASSLVEEGQDGYTF
TRBJ2-1 | TRBV6-2/TRBV6-3 | few | TRBD2 | TGTGCCAGCAGTTACTTTGGGGGGGATCGTCACAATGAGCAGTTCTTC | CASSYFGGDRHNEQFF
TRBJ1-5 | TRBV27 | many | TRBD1 | TGTGCCAGCAGTACCACAGGGGGTTATAGCAATCAGCCCCAGCATTTT | CASSTTGGYSNQPQHF
TRBJ2-3 | TRBV30 | many | TRBD2 | TGTGCCTGGAGTGGAGTAGGACTAGTGGATACGCAGTATTTT | CAWSGVGLVDTQYF
TRBJ2-7 | TRBV20-1 | many | - | TGCAGTGCTAGAGATCGTGGCTACGAGCAGTACTTC | CSARDRGYEQYF